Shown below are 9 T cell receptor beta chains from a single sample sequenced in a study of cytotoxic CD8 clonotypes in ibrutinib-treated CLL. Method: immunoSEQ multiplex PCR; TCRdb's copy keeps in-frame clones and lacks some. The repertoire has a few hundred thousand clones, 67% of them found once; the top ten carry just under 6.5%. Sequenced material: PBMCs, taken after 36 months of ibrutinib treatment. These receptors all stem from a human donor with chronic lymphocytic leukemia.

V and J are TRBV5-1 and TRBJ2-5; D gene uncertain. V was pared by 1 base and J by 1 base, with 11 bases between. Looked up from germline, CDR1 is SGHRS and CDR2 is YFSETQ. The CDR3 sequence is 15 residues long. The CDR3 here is CASSLSGQFQETQYF. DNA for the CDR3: TGCGCCAGCAGCTTGTCGGGTCAGTTCCAAGAGACCCAGTACTTC.

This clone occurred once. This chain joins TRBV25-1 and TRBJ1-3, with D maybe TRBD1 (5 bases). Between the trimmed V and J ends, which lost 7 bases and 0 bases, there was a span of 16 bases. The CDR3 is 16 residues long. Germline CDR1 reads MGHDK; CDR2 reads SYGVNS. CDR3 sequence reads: CASTQGRGSSGNTIYF. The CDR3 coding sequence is TGTGCCAGCACTCAAGGGAGGGGCAGCTCTGGAAACACCATATATTTT.

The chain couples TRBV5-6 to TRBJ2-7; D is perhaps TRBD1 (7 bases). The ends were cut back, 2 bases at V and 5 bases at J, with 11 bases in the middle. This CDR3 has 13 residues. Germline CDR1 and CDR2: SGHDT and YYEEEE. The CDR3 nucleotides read TGTGCCAGCAGCTTTTCAGGGGGGAACGAGCAGTACTTC. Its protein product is CASSFSGGNEQYF.

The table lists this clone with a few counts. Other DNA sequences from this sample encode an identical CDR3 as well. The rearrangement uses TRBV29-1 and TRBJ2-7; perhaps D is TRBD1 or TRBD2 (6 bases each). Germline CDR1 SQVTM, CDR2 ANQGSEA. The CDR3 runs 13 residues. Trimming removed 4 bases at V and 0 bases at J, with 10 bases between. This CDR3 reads CSVGGGSSYEQYF. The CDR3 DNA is TGCAGCGTTGGAGGGGGGTCCTCCTACGAGCAGTACTTC.

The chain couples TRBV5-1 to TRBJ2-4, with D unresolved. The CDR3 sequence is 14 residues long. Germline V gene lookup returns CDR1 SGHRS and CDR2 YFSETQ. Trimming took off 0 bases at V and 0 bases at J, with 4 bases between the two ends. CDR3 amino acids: CASSLGPAKNIQYF. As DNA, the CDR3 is TGCGCCAGCAGCTTGGGGCCAGCCAAAAACATTCAGTACTTC.

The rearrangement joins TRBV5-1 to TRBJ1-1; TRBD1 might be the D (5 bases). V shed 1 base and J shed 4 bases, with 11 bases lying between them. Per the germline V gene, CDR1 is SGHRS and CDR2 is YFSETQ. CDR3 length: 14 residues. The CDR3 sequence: CASSLRGGPTEAFF. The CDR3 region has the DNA TGCGCCAGCAGCTTGCGGGGGGGACCCACTGAAGCTTTCTTT. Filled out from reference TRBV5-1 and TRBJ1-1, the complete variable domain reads KAGVTQTPRYLIKTRGQQVTLSCSPISGHRSVSWYQQTPGQGLQFLFEYFSETQRNKGNFPGRFSGRQFSNSRSEMNVSTLELGDSALYLCASSLRGGPTEAFFGQGTRLTVV.

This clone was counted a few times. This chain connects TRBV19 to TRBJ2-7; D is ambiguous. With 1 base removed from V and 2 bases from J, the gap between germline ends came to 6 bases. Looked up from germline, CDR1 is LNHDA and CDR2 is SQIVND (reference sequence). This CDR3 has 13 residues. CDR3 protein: CASSIAPAYEQYF. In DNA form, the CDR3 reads TGTGCCAGTAGTATAGCGCCAGCCTACGAGCAGTACTTC.

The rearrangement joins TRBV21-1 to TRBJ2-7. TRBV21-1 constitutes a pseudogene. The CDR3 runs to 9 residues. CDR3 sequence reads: CASRGEQYF. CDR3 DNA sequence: TGTGCCAGCAGAGGCGAGCAGTACTTC.

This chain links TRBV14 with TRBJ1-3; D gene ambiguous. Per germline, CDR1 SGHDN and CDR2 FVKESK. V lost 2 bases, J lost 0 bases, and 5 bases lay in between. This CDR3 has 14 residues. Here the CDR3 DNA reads TGTGCCAGCAGCCAATTTCGCTCTGGAAACACCATATATTTT. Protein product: CASSQFRSGNTIYF.